The 14 T cell receptor beta chains presented below share a single source sample, sequenced in a study of regulatory T cells in long-lasting Graves disease (dated by TCRdb to 2020 to 2023). The library was generated by multiplex PCR. Sequencing used an Illumina HiSeq 4000. To build TCR beta libraries, CDR3 regions were amplified by Arm-PCR using iRepertoire HTBI primers. TCRdb ran its own pipeline on the public reads, namely fastp trimming at Q25 and MiXCR clone calling, and kept in-frame beta chains. Entries that share a CDR3 protein sequence are merged under the most common genes and DNA. Within this sample are some 240,000 distinct CDR3 sequences, with approximately 19% of them counted one time only. 12% of the sample lies in the top ten. According to the study, the label for this sample's time point signals: newly diagnosed GD, antithyroid drugs for less than 3 months. For both TCR sequencing and RNA sequencing, RNA was extracted from PBMCs using TRIzol.

These data also featured in a second study, about T cells in Graves' hyperthyroidism and ophthalmopathy.

The input for sequencing was peripheral blood mononuclear cells (PBMCs), taken at new diagnosis, from a patient treated with antithyroid drugs. The receptors come from a woman aged 25 to 39 with Graves disease. Donor details come from another sample of the same person, matched by shared clones.

This clonotype was found many times. The chain has TRBV20-1 and TRBJ2-3; D remains unclear. This CDR3 is 16 amino acids long. The V gene lost 0 bases and the J gene lost 2 bases, with 15 bases spanning the gap. Germline V gives CDR1 DFQATT, CDR2 SNEGSKA (reference sequence). CDR3 DNA sequence: TGCAGTGCTAGAGACCCCGGGCAGGCCATCACAGATACGCAGTATTTT. It translates to CSARDPGQAITDTQYF.

This clonotype was detected ten times or more. This rearrangement joins TRBV27 to TRBJ2-7, with D tentatively TRBD1 or TRBD2 (5 bases each). Per germline, CDR1 MNHEY and CDR2 SMNVEV (reference sequence). V lost 8 bases and J 5 bases, leaving 19 bases between the germline ends. The CDR3 is 14 amino acids. The CDR3 coding sequence is TGTGCCAGCGGCTTAGGGGCTCCCGGGAACGAGCAGTACTTC. This encodes CASGLGAPGNEQYF.

The chain combines TRBV6-1 with TRBJ2-2, with 7 bases fitting TRBD2. V lost 6 bases and J lost 0; bases outside the gene matches: 7. The CDR3 has 16 residues. Germline assignment: CDR1 MNHNS and CDR2 SASEGT. The DNA of the CDR3 is TGTGCCAGCAGCTCCCTCGGGGGGTCGAACACCGGGGAGCTGTTTTTT. This codes for CASSSLGGSNTGELFF.

This clonotype was counted only a few times. This chain joins TRBV20-1 and TRBJ1-1; D unresolved. Between the trimmed V and J ends, which lost 6 bases and 5 bases, there was a span of 10 bases. The CDR3 extends over 11 amino acids. CDR1 and CDR2 (germline): DFQATT, SNEGSKA (reference sequence). CDR3 protein: CSAYGDTEAFF. The CDR3 coding sequence is TGCAGTGCGTACGGGGATACTGAAGCTTTCTTT.

This clonotype was recorded many times. The chain carries TRBV11-2 and TRBJ2-7; the match to TRBD2 covers 8 bases. This CDR3 has 15 amino acids. J was trimmed by 4 bases and V by 4 bases; bases with no gene match: 9. The germline CDR1 and CDR2 sequences are SGHAT and FQNNGV. The CDR3 loop is CASSSRGTSLYEQYF. CDR3 nucleotide sequence: TGTGCCAGCAGCTCACGGGGGACTAGTCTTTACGAGCAGTACTTC.

This clonotype was observed at least ten times. The CDR3 region is CASSLLSQETQYF. Here the CDR3 DNA reads TGCGCCAGCAGCTTGTTAAGTCAAGAGACCCAGTACTTC. The chain has TRBV5-1 and TRBJ2-5; no clear D. Between the trimmed V and J ends, which lost 1 base and 2 bases, there was a span of 6 bases. This CDR3 has 13 residues. Germline CDR1 SGHRS, CDR2 YFSETQ.

In its sample, this clonotype was seen many times. This CDR3 reads CASSAGFSTDTQYF. The CDR3 DNA reads TGTGCCAGCAGTGCAGGGTTTAGCACAGATACGCAGTATTTT. The chain uses TRBV6-2 or TRBV6-3 and TRBJ2-3, with D tentatively TRBD1 (5 bases). With 5 bases removed from V and 0 bases from J, the gap between germline ends came to 9 bases. Germline V gene data show CDR1 as MNHEY and CDR2 as SVGEGT. CDR3 length: 14 amino acids.

This clonotype has ten or more counts. The chain joins TRBV7-2 to TRBJ2-3; D assignment may be TRBD1 or TRBD2 (5 bases each). Germline loops: CDR1 SGHTA, CDR2 FQGNSA. With 3 bases removed from V and 2 bases from J, the gap between germline ends came to 15 bases. This CDR3 spans 16 amino acids. The CDR3: CASSFQMGDLTDTQYF. The CDR3 nucleotides read TGTGCCAGCAGCTTTCAGATGGGGGACCTCACAGATACGCAGTATTTT.

This clonotype appeared many times. The chain combines TRBV18 with TRBJ1-6; 8 nucleotides agree with TRBD1. Germline V gene data show CDR1 as KGHSH and CDR2 as LQKENI. V shed 6 bases and J 6 bases; nucleotides not matched to a gene: 10. The CDR3 covers 16 residues. Here the CDR3 reads CASSSMTGAVNSPLHF. The CDR3, as DNA: TGTGCCAGCTCCTCGATGACAGGGGCAGTTAATTCACCCCTCCACTTT.

This clonotype was picked up many times. V gene TRBV12-3 or TRBV12-4 combines with J gene TRBJ2-7, with 8 bases that match TRBD2. The CDR3 covers 15 residues. With 2 bases clipped from V and 2 bases from J, the junction kept 5 bases outside the gene matches. The CDR3 sequence is CASSLTSGLTYEQYF. In nucleotides, the CDR3 is TGTGCCAGCAGTTTAACTAGCGGACTTACCTACGAGCAGTACTTC.

This clonotype was picked up many times. CDR3 sequence: CSARDPRTGGVDEQFF. CDR3 coding DNA: TGCAGTGCTAGAGATCCCCGGACAGGGGGGGTGGATGAGCAGTTCTTC. The V call is TRBV20-1, the J call TRBJ2-1; 10 bases are shared with TRBD1. This CDR3 comprises 16 residues. Germline CDR1 is DFQATT and CDR2 is SNEGSKA (reference sequence). V lost 0 bases to trimming and J lost 8 bases; unmatched junction nucleotides: 10.

This clonotype was counted once. A far larger clone lies a single base away; this is likely a read error. The chain couples TRBV10-3 to TRBJ2-7; 8 bases align to TRBD1. Unmatched junction bases numbered 7, after V lost 3 bases and J lost 3 bases. Germline V gene lookup returns CDR1 ENHRY and CDR2 SYGVKD. The CDR3 length is 15 residues. The CDR3 protein is CAISESAGGSYEQYF. DNA for the CDR3: TGTGCCATCAGTGAATCGGCAGGGGGCAGCTACGAGCAGTACTTC.

Here the CDR3 reads CASTLSGRTNYGYTF. CDR3 DNA: TGTGCCAGCACTCTCTCCGGACGGACTAACTATGGCTACACCTTC. The chain couples TRBV12-3 or TRBV12-4 to TRBJ1-2, with unresolved D. The CDR3 extends over 15 amino acids. V was shortened by 7 bases and J by 0 bases, with 15 bases between the two germline ends.

The chain joins TRBV28 to TRBJ2-1, with D possibly being TRBD2 (6 bases). Per germline, CDR1 MDHEN and CDR2 SYDVKM. The germline V and J ends were trimmed by 6 bases and 5 bases, with 17 bases remaining between them. This CDR3 is built from 15 residues. This chain's CDR3 is CASRHGTGDHNEQFF. The CDR3 nucleotides read TGTGCCAGCAGGCATGGGACGGGGGATCACAATGAGCAGTTCTTC.